The entry below describes one TCR beta chain. The source of the sample is a study of OX40 agonist ivuxolimab in advanced cancers. V was shortened by 5 bases and J by 2 bases, with 16 bases between the two germline ends. The CDR3 has 15 amino acids. Germline V gene sequence: CDR1 SGHRS, CDR2 YFSETQ. TCRdb's copy holds only in-frame clones and misses some; the assay was immunoSEQ multiplex PCR. The sample carries 80,000 to 85,000 clones, around 84% recorded once. This chain links TRBV5-1 with TRBJ2-5; the D is unclear. Sequencing used CD4+ or CD8+ T cells sorted from blood, obtained in a trial of the OX40 agonist ivuxolimab. This clonotype was obtained from an adult with an advanced solid tumor such as melanoma, head and neck, liver or kidney cancer. As DNA, the CDR3 is TGCGCCAGCAGTATGGAATGGGCCATTCAAGAGACCCAGTACTTC. It is translated as CASSMEWAIQETQYF.